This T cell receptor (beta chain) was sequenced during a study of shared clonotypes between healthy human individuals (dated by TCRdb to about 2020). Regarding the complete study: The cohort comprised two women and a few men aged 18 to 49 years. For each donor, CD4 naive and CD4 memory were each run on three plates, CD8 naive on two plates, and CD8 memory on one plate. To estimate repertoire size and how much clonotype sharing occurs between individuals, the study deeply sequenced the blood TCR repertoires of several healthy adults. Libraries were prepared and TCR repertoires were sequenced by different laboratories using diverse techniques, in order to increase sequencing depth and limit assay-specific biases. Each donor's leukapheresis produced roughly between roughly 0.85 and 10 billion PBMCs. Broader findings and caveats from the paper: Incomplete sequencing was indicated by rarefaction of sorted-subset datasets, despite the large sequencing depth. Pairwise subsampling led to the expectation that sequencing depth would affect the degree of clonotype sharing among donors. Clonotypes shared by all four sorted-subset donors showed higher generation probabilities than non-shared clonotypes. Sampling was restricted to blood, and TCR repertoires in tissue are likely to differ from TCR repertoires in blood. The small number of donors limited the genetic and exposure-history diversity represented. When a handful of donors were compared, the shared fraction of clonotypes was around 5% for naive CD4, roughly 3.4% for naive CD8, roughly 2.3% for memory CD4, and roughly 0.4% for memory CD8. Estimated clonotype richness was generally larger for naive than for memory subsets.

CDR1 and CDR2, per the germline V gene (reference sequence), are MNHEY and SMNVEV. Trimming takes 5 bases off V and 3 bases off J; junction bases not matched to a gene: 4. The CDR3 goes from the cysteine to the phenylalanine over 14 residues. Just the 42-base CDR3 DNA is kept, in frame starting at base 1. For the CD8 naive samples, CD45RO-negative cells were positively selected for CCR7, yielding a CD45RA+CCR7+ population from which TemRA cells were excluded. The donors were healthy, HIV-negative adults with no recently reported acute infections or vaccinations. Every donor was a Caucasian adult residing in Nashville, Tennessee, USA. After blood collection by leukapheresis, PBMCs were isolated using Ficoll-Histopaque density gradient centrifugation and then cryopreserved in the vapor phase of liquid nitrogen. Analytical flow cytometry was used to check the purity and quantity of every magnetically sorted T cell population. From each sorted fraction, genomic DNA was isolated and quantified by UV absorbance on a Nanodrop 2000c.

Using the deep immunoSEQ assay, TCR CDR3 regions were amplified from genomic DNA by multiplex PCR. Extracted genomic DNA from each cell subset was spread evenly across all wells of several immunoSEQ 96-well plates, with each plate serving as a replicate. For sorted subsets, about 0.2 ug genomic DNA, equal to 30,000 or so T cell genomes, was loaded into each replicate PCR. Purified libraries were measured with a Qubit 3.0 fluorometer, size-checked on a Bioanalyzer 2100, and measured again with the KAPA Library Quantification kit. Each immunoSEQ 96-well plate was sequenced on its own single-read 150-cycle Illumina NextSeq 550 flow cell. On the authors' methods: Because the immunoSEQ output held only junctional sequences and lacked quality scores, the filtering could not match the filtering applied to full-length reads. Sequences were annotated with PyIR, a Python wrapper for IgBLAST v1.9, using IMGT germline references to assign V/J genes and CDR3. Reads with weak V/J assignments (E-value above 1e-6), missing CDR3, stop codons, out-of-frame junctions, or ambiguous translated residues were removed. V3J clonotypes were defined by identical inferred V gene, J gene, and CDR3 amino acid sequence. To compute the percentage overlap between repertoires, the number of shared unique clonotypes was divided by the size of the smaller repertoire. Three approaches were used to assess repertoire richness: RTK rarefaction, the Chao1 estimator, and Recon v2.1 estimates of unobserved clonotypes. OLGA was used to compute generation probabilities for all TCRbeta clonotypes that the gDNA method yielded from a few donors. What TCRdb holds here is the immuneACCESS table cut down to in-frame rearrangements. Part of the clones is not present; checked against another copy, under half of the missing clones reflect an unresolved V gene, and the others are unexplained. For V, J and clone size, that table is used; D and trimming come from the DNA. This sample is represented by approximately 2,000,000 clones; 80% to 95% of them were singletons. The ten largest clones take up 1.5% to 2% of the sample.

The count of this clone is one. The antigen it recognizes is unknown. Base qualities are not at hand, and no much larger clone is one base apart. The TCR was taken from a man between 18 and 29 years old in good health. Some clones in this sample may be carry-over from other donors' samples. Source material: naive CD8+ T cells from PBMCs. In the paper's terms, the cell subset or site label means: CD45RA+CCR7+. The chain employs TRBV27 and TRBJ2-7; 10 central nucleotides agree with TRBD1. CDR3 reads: CASSLGQGDYEQYF. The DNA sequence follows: TGTGCCAGCAGTCTCGGACAGGGGGACTACGAGCAGTACTTC.